This T cell receptor beta chain emerged from a study of shared clonotypes between healthy human individuals. The wider study: The plates for each donor numbered three CD4 naive, three CD4 memory, two CD8 naive and one CD8 memory.

CDR1 and CDR2 (germline): SNHLY, FYNNEI. The CDR3 is 15 amino acids. The J segment lost 4 bases and the V segment lost 5 bases, leaving 6 bases of the junction unmatched. For each subset, genomic DNA was distributed in equal portions over several immunoSEQ plates. The repertoire was sequenced with immunoSEQ multiplex PCR; TCRdb's copy has only in-frame clones and lacks some. The table lists millions of clones, roughly 92% of them singletons. All donors were healthy HIV-negative adults lacking recent acute infections or vaccinations. The investigators split CD4+ cells into a CD45RA+ naive subset and a CD45RA-negative memory subset. In regard to this clone: This sample includes further DNA sequences coding for the same CDR3.

The source of this sequence is a man aged 18 to 30 in good health. This chain uses TRBV2 with TRBJ2-5, with 11 bases fitting TRBD2. The sample was naive CD4+ T cells sorted from blood. Sample subset: CD45RA+ positively selected. The CDR3 protein is CASSLLAGGVETQYF. The CDR3 bases are TGTGCCAGCAGTTTGCTAGCGGGGGGTGTAGAGACCCAGTACTTC.